Below, 28 T cell receptor beta chains from the same sample are listed, as sequenced in a study of molecular identifiers for immune sequencing clone quantification. A single record per CDR3 protein comes from TCRdb applying MiXCR to the PCR reads. The repertoire holds about 53,000 distinct CDR3 sequences, with around 33% as singletons. Sequenced sample: naive CD8+ T cells from blood, with Jurkat cell RNA spiked in. Described subset: FACS-sorted CD8+CD4-CCR7+CD45RA+ naive T cells. These receptors were taken from a human donor in good health. Some libraries in this study had Jurkat cell RNA spiked in.

Of note for this clonotype: A much larger clone is a single base away; this may be a read error. This chain uses TRBV9 with TRBJ2-7, with D tentatively TRBD1 (6 bases). The CDR3 runs 14 residues. Trimming left V 4 bases short and J 6 bases short, with 17 bases between. CDR1 and CDR2 (germline): SGDLS, YYNGEE. The CDR3 protein is CASSPRDMGPEQYF. The CDR3 nucleotides read TGTGCCAGCAGCCCCAGGGACATGGGCCCCGAGCAGTACTTC. The entire variable domain, with the rest obtained from reference TRBV9 and TRBJ2-7, is as follows: DSGVTQTPKHLITATGQRVTLRCSPRSGDLSVYWYQQSLDQGLQFLIQYYNGEERAKGNILERFSAQQFPDLHSELNLSSLELGDSALYFCASSPRDMGPEQYFGPGTRLTVT.

The V call is TRBV6-1, the J call TRBJ2-1; D is unresolved. Trimming took 7 bases from V and 8 from J, leaving 12 bases between them. Germline V lookup: CDR1 MNHNS, CDR2 SASEGT. The CDR3 is 12 residues long. The chain's CDR3 is CASNQIRDEQFF. The CDR3 region has the DNA TGTGCCAGCAACCAGATAAGAGATGAGCAGTTCTTC.

As for this clonotype: One end of the junction does not line up with germline, which may come from a read error. The V gene is TRBV6-5, the J gene TRBJ1-1; D is uncertain. This CDR3 contains 15 residues. Germline CDR1 reads MNHEY; CDR2 reads SVGAGI. The CDR3 region is CASSYSTTSVTEVFF. CDR3 nucleotide sequence: TGTGCCAGCAGTTACTCCACAACCTCCGTCACTGAAGTTTTCTTT.

A few counts support this clonotype. The chain employs TRBV12-3 or TRBV12-4 and TRBJ2-3; D might be TRBD1 or TRBD2, each matching 5 bases. This CDR3 region has 15 residues. Trimming stripped 6 bases from V and 3 bases from J, with 16 bases between. The DNA for the CDR3 is TGTGCCAGCAGCCAGTTGATGGGGGTGACAGATACGCAGTATTTT. Its protein is CASSQLMGVTDTQYF.

This clonotype was observed many times. The CDR3 coding sequence is TGTGCCAGCAGTTTTCGGGAGACCCAGTACTTC. This sequence encodes CASSFRETQYF. This chain links TRBV28 with TRBJ2-5, with D uncertain. Trimming took 3 bases from V and 5 from J, leaving 4 bases between them. Per the germline V gene, CDR1 is MDHEN and CDR2 is SYDVKM. This CDR3 comprises 11 residues.

The chain carries TRBV5-1 and TRBJ2-2, with D tentatively TRBD1 or TRBD2 (5 bases each). The CDR3 consists of 16 residues. The V gene lost 0 bases and the J gene lost 5 bases, with 14 bases spanning the gap. The germline CDR1 and CDR2 sequences are SGHRS and YFSETQ. This CDR3 is CASSLDAGSTTGELFF. The CDR3 region has the DNA TGCGCCAGCAGCTTGGACGCAGGGAGCACAACCGGGGAGCTGTTTTTT.

This clonotype was counted ten times or more. The CDR3 here is CSVEGGLYEQYF. The CDR3 nucleotides are TGCAGCGTTGAGGGGGGACTTTACGAGCAGTACTTC. This sequence joins TRBV29-1 and TRBJ2-7, with D possibly being TRBD2 (6 bases). Germline V gene data show CDR1 as SQVTM and CDR2 as ANQGSEA. V was shortened by 3 bases and J by 4 bases, with 10 bases between the two germline ends. CDR3 length equals 12 residues.

This clonotype was observed a handful of times. V and J are TRBV12-3 or TRBV12-4 and TRBJ1-1; no clear D gene. Trimming left V 5 bases short and J 3 bases short, with 19 bases between. CDR3 length: 16 residues. The CDR3 loop reads CASSPKKGILDTEAFF. The CDR3 nucleotides are TGTGCCAGCAGTCCCAAGAAGGGCATTTTAGACACTGAAGCTTTCTTT.

This clonotype has just a few counts. The chain links TRBV10-3 to TRBJ2-3; 8 bases are shared with TRBD2. The germline CDR1 and CDR2 sequences are ENHRY and SYGVKD. This CDR3 is 14 amino acids long. V dropped 10 bases and J dropped 0; count of bases not matched to a gene: 6. The CDR3 loop is CATGTRASTDTQYF. CDR3 DNA: TGTGCCACAGGGACTAGGGCTAGCACAGATACGCAGTATTTT.

This clonotype was found a few times. DNA of the CDR3: TGTGCCAGCAGCTTAGGAGGACAGAGTACCTACGAGCAGTACTTC. Translated: CASSLGGQSTYEQYF. V and J are TRBV13 and TRBJ2-7; possibly TRBD1 for D (6 bases). Trimming left V 0 bases short and J 2 bases short, with 11 bases between. This CDR3 contains 15 residues. Germline CDR1 and CDR2: PRHDT and FYEKMQ (reference sequence).

Note on this clonotype: This sequence may be a read error, since a much larger clone differs from it by one base. The V and J genes are TRBV5-1 and TRBJ1-6; D is possibly TRBD1 (6 bases). This CDR3 has 15 residues. Germline V gene lookup returns CDR1 SGHRS and CDR2 YFSETQ. As DNA, the CDR3 is TGCGCCAGCAGCTTGCCCAGGGGCAATAATTCACCCCCCCACTTT. Translated: CASSLPRGNNSPPHF.

This clonotype appeared a single time. Just one base apart from a much larger clone, this may be a read error. The conserved phenylalanine or tryptophan is not found at the CDR3 terminus, so this likely reflects a read error. This CDR3 is CASSERGLETQYI. CDR3 DNA: TGTGCCAGCAGTGAAAGGGGGCTGGAGACCCAGTACATC. This rearrangement joins TRBV28 to TRBJ2-5; 7 nucleotides align to TRBD1. The CDR3 extends over 13 amino acids. Looked up from germline, CDR1 is MDHEN and CDR2 is SYDVKM. The V gene end was trimmed by 5 bases and the J gene end by 5 bases; junction bases not matched to a gene: 5.

The sample holds a few counts of this clonotype. V usage is TRBV4-1 and J usage is TRBJ2-1, with 8 positions matching TRBD2. Trimming at V came to 3 bases and at J to 2 bases, leaving 12 bases not matched to a gene. CDR1 and CDR2 from the germline V gene are MGHRA and YSYEKL. The CDR3 totals 18 residues. Here the CDR3 DNA reads TGCGCCAGCAGCCAGAGTAGCGGGGCTAGCGGCACCTACAATGAGCAGTTCTTC. Its translation: CASSQSSGASGTYNEQFF.

This clonotype was picked up one time. The junction shows a germline mismatch at one end, possibly a read error. The chain recombines TRBV4-1 with TRBJ2-2; D unclear. Germline-derived CDR1 and CDR2 are MGHRA and YSYEKL. The CDR3 loop spans 14 amino acids. DNA for the CDR3: TGCGCCCGCAGCCAACAAGGGTTAGCCGGGGAGCTGTTTTTT. This codes for CARSQQGLAGELFF.

This clonotype showed up many times. The rearrangement links TRBV5-6 to TRBJ2-3; D is unresolved. Trimming removed 0 bases from V and 3 bases from J, with 8 bases in between. This CDR3 is 14 amino acids long. The germline V gene encodes CDR1 SGHDT and CDR2 YYEEEE. CDR3 nucleotide sequence: TGTGCCAGCAGCTTGGCCGTCAGAACAGATACGCAGTATTTT. Protein: CASSLAVRTDTQYF.

This chain uses TRBV29-1 with TRBJ2-3; tentative D call: TRBD1 (6 bases). The germline V gene encodes CDR1 SQVTM and CDR2 ANQGSEA. V lost 8 bases to trimming and J lost 1 base, with 19 bases between them. The CDR3 runs 15 residues. In DNA form, the CDR3 reads TGCAGCCATCGTTACAGGGTGTACGGCACAGATACGCAGTATTTT. This sequence encodes CSHRYRVYGTDTQYF.

This clonotype was detected many times. The V call is TRBV28, the J call TRBJ2-4, with D possibly being TRBD2 (7 bases). CDR1 is MDHEN, CDR2 SYDVKM, per germline. V gave up 10 bases and J gave up 0 bases, with 16 bases separating them. The CDR3 loop spans 15 amino acids. The CDR3 bases are TGTGCCACCGCGGGGGCCCCGGGAGCCAAAAACATTCAGTACTTC. Its protein product is CATAGAPGAKNIQYF. Drawing the rest from reference TRBV28 and TRBJ2-4, the complete variable domain is DVKVTQSSRYLVKRTGEKVFLECVQDMDHENMFWYRQDPGLGLRLIYFSYDVKMKEKGDIPEGYSVSREKKERFSLILESASTNQTSMYLCATAGAPGAKNIQYFGAGTRLSVL.

This clonotype has ten or more counts. This chain links TRBV7-9 with TRBJ2-7, with D tentatively TRBD1 (6 bases). Germline CDR1 and CDR2: SEHNR and FQNEAQ (reference sequence). V gave up 6 bases and J gave up 1 base, with 16 bases separating them. CDR3 size: 15 residues. CDR3 protein: CASRPVGQPSYEQYF. In DNA, the CDR3 is TGTGCCAGCAGGCCGGTCGGACAGCCTTCCTACGAGCAGTACTTC.

In regard to this clonotype: A much larger clone is a single base away; this may be a read error. This chain uses TRBV4-1 with TRBJ1-5, with D unresolved. The ends were cut back, 3 bases at V and 2 bases at J, with 14 bases in the middle. Germline CDR1 and CDR2: MGHRA and YSYEKL. This CDR3 region has 16 residues. This chain's CDR3 is CASSHTGQVGNQPQHF. In DNA form, the CDR3 reads TGCGCCAGCAGCCACACCGGGCAAGTGGGCAATCAGCCCCAGCATTTT.

Comment on this clonotype: This may be a read error: a much more frequent sequence differs by one nucleotide. The chain links TRBV9 to TRBJ2-3; D is ambiguous. Germline CDR1 is SGDLS and CDR2 is YYNGEE. The CDR3 is made up of 13 amino acids. V lost 0 bases to trimming and J lost 8 bases, with 10 bases between them. The CDR3 is CASSVAIPATQYF. For the CDR3, the DNA is TGTGCCAGCAGCGTAGCTATCCCAGCTACGCAGTATTTT.

The chain couples TRBV27 to TRBJ2-7; 8 bases agree with TRBD2. CDR3 length equals 16 residues. V shed 1 base and J 1 base; nucleotides not matched to a gene: 6. Per the germline V gene, CDR1 is MNHEY and CDR2 is SMNVEV (reference sequence). The DNA of the CDR3 is TGTGCCAGCAGTTTATTTCCAGCGGGGGTATCCTACGAGCAGTACTTC. Translated, it gives CASSLFPAGVSYEQYF.

V and J are TRBV27 and TRBJ2-3; 8 bases are shared with TRBD2. This CDR3 spans 15 amino acids. Germline loops: CDR1 MNHEY, CDR2 SMNVEV (reference sequence). Trimming at V came to 5 bases and at J to 2 bases, leaving 6 bases not matched to a gene. The CDR3 nucleotides read TGTGCCAGCAGTAGGGGACTAGTGACCACAGATACGCAGTATTTT. Translated, it gives CASSRGLVTTDTQYF.

This chain uses TRBV4-2 with TRBJ2-7; a weak D match, TRBD1 (6 bases). Germline V gene lookup returns CDR1 LGHNA and CDR2 YNFKEQ. V was shortened by 1 base and J by 4 bases, with 14 bases between the two germline ends. The CDR3 has 15 residues. The CDR3 sequence: CASSQVSQGKYEQYF. CDR3 DNA sequence: TGTGCCAGCAGCCAAGTTTCACAGGGCAAATACGAGCAGTACTTC.

As to this clonotype: The CDR3 does not end in the conserved phenylalanine or tryptophan, so this is likely a read error. The CDR3 DNA follows: TGTGCCAGCAGCCAAGGGGGCGTCTACGAGCAGTACATC. Translation: CASSQGGVYEQYI. The chain joins TRBV5-6 to TRBJ2-7; 7 bases are a match to TRBD1. The trim removed 4 bases at V and 3 bases at J, leaving 4 bases unmatched. The CDR3 extends over 13 amino acids. The germline V gene encodes CDR1 SGHDT and CDR2 YYEEEE.

Ten or more counts support this clonotype. The chain joins TRBV20-1 to TRBJ1-1, with a weak D call TRBD1 (6 bases). The CDR3 totals 14 residues. Per the germline V gene, CDR1 is DFQATT and CDR2 is SNEGSKA (reference sequence). Trimming left V 5 bases short and J 3 bases short, with 16 bases between. CDR3 sequence (DNA): TGCAGTGCTTCACAGGGTTTCGGGTACACTGAAGCTTTCTTT. It yields the protein CSASQGFGYTEAFF.

The chain combines TRBV20-1 with TRBJ2-4; 7 bases agree with TRBD1. V gave up 0 bases and J gave up 0 bases; unmatched junction bases: 14. This CDR3 region has 19 residues. Germline CDR1 is DFQATT and CDR2 is SNEGSKA (reference sequence). In nucleotides, the CDR3 is TGCAGTGCTAGAGACGGACAGGCCGAGCGGTCAATAGCCAAAAACATTCAGTACTTC. It encodes CSARDGQAERSIAKNIQYF.

Regarding this clonotype: Being one base from a much bigger clone, this may be a read error. V gene TRBV5-5 combines with J gene TRBJ2-7; 11 bases agree with TRBD2. The J call may be in error: the DNA end matches TRBJ2-1 better. Germline loops: CDR1 SGHKS, CDR2 YYEKEE (reference sequence). This CDR3 spans 14 amino acids. The CDR3 loop reads CASSAGTSGYEQFF. The CDR3 DNA sequence: TGTGCCAGCAGCGCCGGGACTAGCGGCTACGAGCAGTTCTTC.

Regarding this clonotype: Compared with germline, one end of the junction differs, possibly owing to a read error. The chain is built from TRBV4-3 and TRBJ2-3; TRBD2 matches at 11 bases. Germline CDR1 reads LGHNA; CDR2 reads YSLEER. This CDR3 is 18 amino acids long. Written as DNA, the CDR3 is TGCGCCAGCAGCTACGCCTCCTTAGCGGGAGGGCCAGGGGATACGCCGTATTTT. As protein: CASSYASLAGGPGDTPYF.